The entry that follows covers one T cell receptor (beta chain) sequence. Its antigen is undetermined. Germline values: CDR1 MDHEN, CDR2 SYDVKM. V shed 3 bases and J shed 3 bases, with 5 bases lying between them. The CDR3 runs to 13 residues. Method: immunoSEQ multiplex PCR; TCRdb's copy keeps in-frame clones and lacks some. The repertoire holds about 80,000 clones, with roughly 89% as singletons. This entry is derived from a study of brain T cells in children with intractable seizures. Study-wide findings and caveats: Only CDR3 sequence similarity suggested viral specificity, without known HCMV serostatus.

Only cases whose brain tissue showed the highest T cell transcript signatures were sequenced. This TCR was recovered from a girl between 2 and 10 years old with Rasmussen encephalitis and intractable seizures. The specimen was peripheral blood, collected at surgery. This chain connects TRBV28 to TRBJ1-4; D not certain. CDR3 residues: CASSFMPNEKLFF. The CDR3 DNA sequence: TGTGCCAGCAGTTTTATGCCTAATGAAAAACTGTTTTTT.